This entry features one TCR beta chain sequence. The clone's antigen remains unknown. No base quality values were provided; no much bigger clone lies one nucleotide off. The CDR3 runs 15 amino acids, cysteine and phenylalanine included. Solely the CDR3 DNA is kept, with 45 bases framed from the first base. For this chain, trimming is 1 base at the V end and 3 bases at the J end, and the number of junction bases without a gene match is 3. The germline V gene sets CDR1 to SGHTA and CDR2 to FQGNSA. This record comes from a study of blood T cell repertoires in COVID-19 (dated by TCRdb to about 2020). For the study in its entirety: Samples covering the acute and convalescent phases of COVID-19 were provided by collaborators in the United States, Italy and Spain. The material from the prospective study consisted of cDNA or gDNA derived from T cells, B-cell-depleted T cells, or PBMCs. The dataset comprised deeply sampled blood TCRbeta repertoires from subjects exposed to, actively infected with, or recovered from COVID-19. The repertoires were released in a freely available public database meant as a resource for research on the immune response to SARS-CoV-2. The samples were drawn from two sources: the first 160 participants of the ongoing ImmuneRACE study, and 1,200 or so subjects contributed by 6 global collaborators. Sample metadata almost always included a de-identified subject ID, COVID-19 status, age in years and sex. Where HLA class I and class II types were available, the types were taken from metadata supplied by the sample provider, not from assay-based typing.

The collaborating institutions used their own protocols to collect whole blood in K2EDTA tubes. Collaborator samples were shipped for TCRbeta analysis as frozen whole blood, isolated PBMCs, or DNA extracted from either sample type. Overall study results and their limits: The amount of clinical and demographic metadata varied by source and participant and was provided uncurated.

TCRbeta CDR3 regions were amplified from genomic DNA by means of the immunoSEQ Assay, a bias-controlled multiplex PCR. As for the authors' bioinformatics: The number of nucleated cells in each sample was estimated from the amplification of reference gene primers within the assay. To quantify the absolute abundance of each unique TCRbeta CDR3 rearrangement, sequence reads were collapsed and filtered. Productive Simpson clonality was computed per sample as the square root of Simpson's diversity index over productive rearrangements. The clones in this table, taken by TCRdb from immuneACCESS, are in-frame only. Not every clone is retained; where verified, under half of the shortfall comes from an unresolved V gene, and the cause of the rest is unknown. V and J calls and clone size follow that table, whereas D and trimming were derived from the DNA. This sample lists about 42,000 clones; around nine tenths were detected once. The leading ten clones occupy around 2.4% of the sample.

This sequence originates from a human donor in a cohort sampled during active COVID-19. The chain couples TRBV7-2 to TRBJ2-5; 9 central nucleotides agree with TRBD2. The sequencing sample was made of peripheral blood. The bases read TGTGCCAGCAGCTTAGGGGGACTAGCAGAAGAGACCCAGTACTTC. Its product reads: CASSLGGLAEETQYF.